A selection of T cell receptor beta chains follows, all from one sample in a study of CD8 T cells in Susac syndrome. TCRdb ran MiXCR on the immunoSEQ multiplex PCR reads and lists one entry per CDR3 protein. The sample yields hundreds of thousands of distinct CDR3 sequences, 70% to 90% seen once. The sample consisted of CD8+ T cells from PBMCs. The receptor set was obtained from a human donor with multiple sclerosis. The CDR3 runs from the conserved cysteine through the conserved F or W. D genes are given only for firm matches. Not every row has a clone size; where given, it reads once, few, many or a size class.

. | TRBJ2-1 | TRBV7-9 | . | CASSSRGEQFF | TGTGCCAGCAGCTCTAGGGGTGAGCAGTTCTTC
TRBD1 | TRBJ1-5 | TRBV4-1 | . | CASSQGRTGKNQPQHF | TGCGCCAGCAGCCAAGGCCGGACAGGGAAAAATCAGCCCCAGCATTTT
. | TRBJ1-5 | TRBV12-3/TRBV12-4 | . | CASSLSGGLQPQHF | TGTGCCAGTAGCCTCTCGGGGGGCTTGCAGCCCCAGCATTTT
TRBD2 | TRBJ2-2 | TRBV19 | . | CASRGLAGVSVGELFF | TGTGCCAGTAGGGGCCTAGCGGGAGTGTCGGTCGGGGAGCTGTTTTTT
TRBD2 | TRBJ2-2 | TRBV7-9 | few | CASRSSGVSGELFF | TGTGCCAGCAGGTCTAGCGGGGTCAGCGGGGAGCTGTTTTTT
. | TRBJ1-6 | TRBV12-3/TRBV12-4 | . | CASSPLTAEDSPLHF | TGTGCCAGCAGTCCCTTGACAGCGGAGGATTCACCCCTCCACTTT
. | TRBJ2-1 | TRBV12-5 | . | CASGLADRTNEQFF | TGTGCTAGTGGTTTGGCTGACCGTACCAATGAGCAGTTCTTC
. | TRBJ2-2 | TRBV5-5 | few | CASSLGTVNTGELFF | TGTGCCAGCAGCTTGGGGACGGTGAACACCGGGGAGCTGTTTTTT
TRBD2 | TRBJ2-1 | TRBV13 | once | CASSLSISGGQFF | TGTGCCAGCAGCCTTAGTATTTCGGGGGGGCAGTTCTTC
. | TRBJ1-5 | TRBV7-9 | . | CASSEAGSGQPQHF | TGTGCCAGCAGCGAGGCAGGGTCCGGACAGCCCCAGCATTTT
. | TRBJ1-1 | TRBV13 | . | CASSLRQEAFF | TGTGCCAGCAGCCTCCGACAGGAAGCTTTCTTT
TRBD1 | TRBJ2-7 | TRBV10-3 | . | CAISQGAREQYF | TGTGCCATCAGTCAGGGGGCAAGGGAGCAGTACTTC
. | TRBJ2-6 | TRBV25-1 | once | CASSERGRGDSGANVLTF | TGTGCCAGCAGTGAAAGAGGCAGGGGGGACTCTGGGGCCAACGTCCTGACTTTC
. | TRBJ1-2 | TRBV7-2 | . | CASRLGGGYGYTF | TGTGCCAGCAGACTAGGGGGGGGATATGGCTACACCTTC
. | TRBJ2-7 | TRBV11-2 | . | CASSLRRGQGLFEQYF | TGTGCCAGCAGCCTCCGCCGTGGTCAGGGTTTATTTGAGCAGTACTTC
TRBD2 | TRBJ2-1 | TRBV20-1 | . | CSANKRTSGNNNEQFF | TGCAGTGCTAATAAACGGACTAGCGGGAACAACAATGAGCAGTTCTTC
. | TRBJ2-7 | TRBV4-1 | once | CASSPKTGVGYEQYF | TGCGCCAGCAGCCCAAAGACAGGCGTAGGCTACGAGCAGTACTTC
. | TRBJ2-2 | TRBV4-1 | . | CASSRSPAPTGELFF | TGCGCCAGCAGCCGGTCCCCTGCGCCCACCGGGGAGCTGTTTTTT
. | TRBJ2-7 | TRBV6-1 | few | CASSSDSFGEQYF | TGTGCCAGCAGTTCGGACAGCTTCGGAGAGCAGTACTTC
TRBD2 | TRBJ2-3 | TRBV28 | . | CASSFNEREVGTDTQYF | TGTGCCAGCAGTTTCAATGAGCGGGAGGTTGGCACAGATACGCAGTATTTT
. | TRBJ1-1 | TRBV13 | . | CASSLLDTNTEAFF | TGTGCCAGCAGCTTGTTAGACACCAACACTGAAGCTTTCTTT
. | TRBJ2-7 | TRBV3-1 | . | CASSPHTYEQYF | TGTGCCAGCAGCCCCCATACCTACGAGCAGTACTTC
. | TRBJ1-2 | TRBV29-1 | . | CSVPDPGQSRPNYGYTF | TGCAGCGTTCCCGATCCTGGACAGAGCAGACCTAACTATGGCTACACCTTC
TRBD1 | TRBJ2-3 | TRBV29-1 | . | CSVEAGTGGDTQYF | TGCAGCGTTGAAGCCGGGACAGGGGGGGATACGCAGTATTTT
. | TRBJ1-5 | TRBV6-1 | . | CASGPQHF | TGTGCCAGCGGCCCCCAGCATTTT
. | TRBJ1-5 | TRBV28 | once | CASSLGFQPQHF | TGTGCCAGCAGTTTGGGGTTTCAGCCCCAGCATTTT
. | TRBJ1-2 | TRBV12-5 | . | CASANWRESDGYTF | TGTGCTAGTGCTAATTGGAGGGAATCGGACGGCTACACCTTC
. | TRBJ1-1 | TRBV27 | . | CATWDNTEAFF | TGTGCCACCTGGGACAACACTGAAGCTTTCTTT
. | TRBJ2-1 | TRBV7-3 | once | CASSLVGQARKDEQFF | TGTGCCAGCAGCTTAGTCGGCCAAGCCAGGAAGGACGAGCAGTTCTTC
. | TRBJ1-1 | TRBV29-1 | . | CSVDGGTMNTEAFF | TGCAGCGTTGACGGGGGAACCATGAACACTGAAGCTTTCTTT
TRBD1 | TRBJ2-3 | TRBV24-1 | once | CATSDLQGADTQYF | TGTGCCACCAGTGATTTGCAGGGGGCAGATACGCAGTATTTT
. | TRBJ2-7 | TRBV3-1 | few | CASSQDMGQGFYEQYF | TGTGCCAGCAGCCAAGATATGGGGCAGGGGTTTTACGAGCAGTACTTC
TRBD2 | TRBJ2-7 | TRBV7-8 | . | CASSPGLAGVSYEQYF | TGTGCCAGCAGCCCGGGACTAGCGGGTGTCTCCTACGAGCAGTACTTC
. | TRBJ2-2 | TRBV7-9 | . | CATSSGNGELFF | TGTGCCACCAGCTCTGGAAACGGGGAGCTGTTTTTT
TRBD1 | TRBJ1-5 | TRBV6-1 | . | CASSPGTGLWNQPQHF | TGTGCCAGCAGTCCCGGGACAGGGTTATGGAATCAGCCCCAGCATTTT
. | TRBJ2-7 | TRBV6-1 | . | CASSERLASFYEQYF | TGTGCCAGCAGTGAGCGGCTAGCTTCATTCTACGAGCAGTACTTC
. | TRBJ2-5 | TRBV7-9 | once | CASSFSSPGQETQYF | TGTGCCAGCAGCTTCAGCTCTCCGGGCCAAGAGACCCAGTACTTC
. | TRBJ2-7 | TRBV19 | . | CASSIIGTRSYEQYF | TGTGCCAGTAGTATCATCGGGACTCGGTCCTACGAGCAGTACTTC
. | TRBJ2-7 | TRBV9 | many | CASSGDSYEQYF | TGTGCCAGCAGCGGGGACTCCTACGAGCAGTACTTC
. | TRBJ1-2 | TRBV2 | . | CASSEGATAAGYGYTF | TGTGCCAGCAGTGAAGGGGCGACAGCCGCGGGCTATGGCTACACCTTC
TRBD2 | TRBJ2-7 | TRBV4-2 | . | CASSQIAGGPYEQYF | TGTGCCAGCAGCCAAATAGCGGGAGGACCCTACGAGCAGTACTTC
. | TRBJ1-2 | TRBV28 | . | CASTEIANYGYTF | TGTGCCAGCACGGAGATTGCTAACTATGGCTACACCTTC
TRBD1 | TRBJ1-5 | TRBV27 | . | CASSRGQGADQPQHF | TGTGCCAGCAGCCGAGGACAGGGGGCAGATCAGCCCCAGCATTTT
TRBD2 | TRBJ2-2 | TRBV19 | . | CASSSGTRFTGELFF | TGTGCCAGTAGTAGCGGGACTAGGTTCACCGGGGAGCTGTTTTTT
TRBD1 | TRBJ2-7 | TRBV27 | . | CASSPQRTGLDEQYF | TGTGCCAGCTCCCCCCAGCGGACAGGGCTGGACGAGCAGTACTTC
. | TRBJ1-2 | TRBV7-9 | . | CASSLEGPDGYTF | TGTGCCAGCAGCTTAGAAGGGCCGGATGGCTACACCTTC
TRBD2 | TRBJ2-2 | TRBV6-1 | . | CASRPRLAGVSGELFF | TGTGCCAGCAGGCCGAGACTAGCGGGAGTGTCCGGGGAGCTGTTTTTT
. | TRBJ2-1 | TRBV27 | . | CASSPHGGRDEQFF | TGTGCCAGCAGTCCGCACGGAGGGCGGGATGAGCAGTTCTTC
. | TRBJ2-3 | TRBV9 | . | CASSDGTAGFRETQYF | TGTGCCAGCAGCGATGGGACCGCGGGGTTTAGGGAAACGCAGTATTTT
. | TRBJ2-7 | TRBV21-1 | . | CASSKKMGTSGRTYEQYF | TGTGCCAGCAGCAAAAAAATGGGGACTAGCGGGAGAACCTACGAGCAGTACTTC
TRBD2 | TRBJ2-1 | TRBV19 | . | CASRNSGSRVGEQFF | TGTGCCAGTAGAAACAGCGGGAGTAGGGTTGGTGAGCAGTTCTTC
. | TRBJ1-1 | TRBV5-1 | . | CASSFANTEAFF | TGCGCCAGCAGCTTCGCGAACACTGAAGCTTTCTTT
TRBD2 | TRBJ2-3 | TRBV27 | . | CASSILLADNLGGTDTQYF | TGTGCCAGCAGTATCCTGCTAGCGGACAACCTTGGAGGCACAGATACGCAGTATTTT
TRBD1 | TRBJ2-2 | TRBV24-1 | . | CATATGENTGELFF | TGTGCCACAGCTACAGGGGAGAACACCGGGGAGCTGTTTTTT
TRBD1 | TRBJ1-3 | TRBV2 | . | CASRQGRNTIYF | TGTGCCAGCAGACAGGGGCGAAACACCATATATTTT
TRBD2 | TRBJ2-1 | TRBV6-5 | . | CASSYPRLAGGPRDEQFF | TGTGCCAGCAGTTACCCCCGACTAGCGGGAGGGCCAAGAGATGAGCAGTTCTTC
TRBD1 | TRBJ1-1 | TRBV6-2/TRBV6-3 | few | CASSYTNRGLEAFF | TGTGCCAGCAGTTACACAAACAGGGGGCTTGAAGCTTTCTTT
. | TRBJ2-5 | TRBV25-1 | . | CASSESGFQETQYF | TGTGCCAGCAGTGAATCGGGATTCCAAGAGACCCAGTACTTC
. | TRBJ2-2 | TRBV7-8 | . | CASSLGPRPRSNTGELFF | TGTGCCAGCAGCTTAGGGCCAAGGCCTAGGTCGAACACCGGGGAGCTGTTTTTT
. | TRBJ1-3 | TRBV7-8 | . | CASSSLERLSSGNTIYF | TGTGCCAGCAGCAGCTTAGAACGCCTCAGCTCTGGAAACACCATATATTTT